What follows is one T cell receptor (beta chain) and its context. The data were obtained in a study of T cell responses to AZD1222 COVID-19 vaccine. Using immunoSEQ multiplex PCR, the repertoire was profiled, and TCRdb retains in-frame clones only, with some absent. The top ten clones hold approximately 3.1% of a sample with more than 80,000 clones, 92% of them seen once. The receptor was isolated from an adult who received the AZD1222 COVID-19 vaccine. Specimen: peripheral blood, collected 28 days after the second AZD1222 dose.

Here the CDR3 DNA reads TGCGCCAGCAGCTTGGGGTCTAGTCGCGAGCAGTACTTC. This sequence encodes CASSLGSSREQYF. This chain uses TRBV5-1 with TRBJ2-7; D is uncertain. Per germline, CDR1 SGHRS and CDR2 YFSETQ. The CDR3 is made up of 13 amino acids. Trimming took 0 bases from V and 6 from J, leaving 10 bases between them.